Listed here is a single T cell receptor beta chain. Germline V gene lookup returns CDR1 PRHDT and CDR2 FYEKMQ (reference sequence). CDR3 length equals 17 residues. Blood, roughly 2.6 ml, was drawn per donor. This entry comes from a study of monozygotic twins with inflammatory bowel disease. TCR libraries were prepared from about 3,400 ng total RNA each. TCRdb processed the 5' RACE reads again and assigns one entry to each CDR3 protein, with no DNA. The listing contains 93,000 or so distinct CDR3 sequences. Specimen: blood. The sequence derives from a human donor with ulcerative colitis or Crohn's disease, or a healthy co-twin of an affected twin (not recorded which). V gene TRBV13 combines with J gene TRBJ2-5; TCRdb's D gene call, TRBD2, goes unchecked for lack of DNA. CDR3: CASSVGLAGGSQETQYF. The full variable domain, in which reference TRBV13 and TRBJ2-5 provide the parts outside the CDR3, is AAGVIQSPRHLIKEKRETATLKCYPIPRHDTVYWYQQGPGQDPQFLISFYEKMQSDKGSIPDRFSAQQFSDYHSELNMSSLELGDSALYFCASSVGLAGGSQETQYFGPGTRLLVL.